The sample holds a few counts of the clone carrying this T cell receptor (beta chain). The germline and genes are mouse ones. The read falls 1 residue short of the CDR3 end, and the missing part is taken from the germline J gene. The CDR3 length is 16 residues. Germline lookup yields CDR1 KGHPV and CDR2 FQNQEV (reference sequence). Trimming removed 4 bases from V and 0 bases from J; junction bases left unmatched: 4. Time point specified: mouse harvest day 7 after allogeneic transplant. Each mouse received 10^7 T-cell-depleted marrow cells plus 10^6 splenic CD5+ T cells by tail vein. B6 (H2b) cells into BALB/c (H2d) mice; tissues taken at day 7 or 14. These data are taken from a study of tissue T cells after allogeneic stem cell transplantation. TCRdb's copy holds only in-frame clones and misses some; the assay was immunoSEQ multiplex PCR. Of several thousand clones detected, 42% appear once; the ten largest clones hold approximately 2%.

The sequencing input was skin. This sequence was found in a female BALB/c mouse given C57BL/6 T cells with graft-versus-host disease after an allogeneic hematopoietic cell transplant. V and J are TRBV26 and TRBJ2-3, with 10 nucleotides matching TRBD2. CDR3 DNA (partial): TGTGCCAGCAGTCCCCACTGGGGGGGTAGTGCAGAAACGCTGTAT. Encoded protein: CASSPHWGGSAETLY. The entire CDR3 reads CASSPHWGGSAETLYF.